Presented here are 13 T cell receptor beta chains from one specimen sequenced in a study of blood T cell repertoires in COVID-19. TCRdb keeps only in-frame clones here, not all; method: immunoSEQ multiplex PCR. Of 65,000 to 70,000 clones in the sample, roughly 79% are singletons; the top ten hold around 47%. Sequenced: peripheral blood. The receptors were gathered from a human donor in a cohort sampled during active COVID-19.

The rearrangement links TRBV28 to TRBJ2-3; possibly TRBD2 for D (6 bases). The V gene's germline CDR1 is MDHEN and CDR2 SYDVKM. CDR3 size: 15 residues. Between the trimmed V and J ends, which lost 3 bases and 2 bases, there was a span of 12 bases. This CDR3 reads CASSLAWDFTDTQYF. In DNA form, the CDR3 reads TGTGCCAGCAGTTTGGCGTGGGACTTCACAGATACGCAGTATTTT.

This chain uses TRBV27 with TRBJ1-1; 8 bases line up with TRBD1. Germline CDR1 reads MNHEY; CDR2 reads SMNVEV (reference sequence). This CDR3 is built from 14 residues. With 8 bases clipped from V and 3 bases from J, the junction kept 8 bases outside the gene matches. CDR3 bases: TGTGCCAGCCGTCTGAGACAGGGGTACACTGAAGCTTTCTTT. Translated: CASRLRQGYTEAFF.

V is TRBV27 and J is TRBJ2-7; D is unclear. The ends were cut back, 2 bases at V and 0 bases at J, with 2 bases in the middle. The CDR3 has 12 amino acids. Germline V gene lookup returns CDR1 MNHEY and CDR2 SMNVEV (reference sequence). The DNA of the CDR3 is TGTGCCAGCAGTTTACTCTCCTACGAGCAGTACTTC. Translating it yields CASSLLSYEQYF.

The chain combines TRBV7-2 with TRBJ2-3, with D tentatively TRBD2 (5 bases). The CDR3 runs 14 residues. Per the germline V gene, CDR1 is SGHTA and CDR2 is FQGNSA. The V and J ends lost 2 bases and 2 bases respectively, with 8 bases between them. CDR3 nucleotide sequence: TGTGCCAGCAGCTTAAACGGGATCACAGATACGCAGTATTTT. This encodes CASSLNGITDTQYF.

This clone was detected a few times. This chain connects TRBV6-5 to TRBJ2-5, with 7 bases matching TRBD1. CDR3 length equals 16 residues. Germline CDR1 MNHEY, CDR2 SVGAGI. Unmatched junction bases numbered 10, after V lost 4 bases and J lost 2 bases. CDR3 DNA sequence: TGTGCCAGCAGTTCTGGACAGGCGAGAACTCAAGAGACCCAGTACTTC. Translation: CASSSGQARTQETQYF.

This clone was counted between two and nine times. This rearrangement joins TRBV28 to TRBJ2-7, with 7 nucleotides matching TRBD2. The V gene's germline CDR1 is MDHEN and CDR2 SYDVKM. CDR3 length: 13 amino acids. V lost 7 bases and J lost 1; bases outside the gene matches: 4. CDR3 coding DNA: TGTGCCAGCACTAGCGGCCCTTCCTACGAGCAGTACTTC. Protein: CASTSGPSYEQYF.

The CDR3 reads CSATGAETQYF. The CDR3 DNA reads as TGCAGTGCGACAGGGGCCGAGACCCAGTACTTC. The V gene is TRBV20-1, the J gene TRBJ2-5; 8 positions match TRBD1. The germline V gene has CDR1 DFQATT and CDR2 SNEGSKA (reference sequence). Trimming removed 6 bases from V and 5 bases from J; junction bases left unmatched: 2. CDR3 size: 11 residues.

This clone was found once. This chain connects TRBV4-1 to TRBJ2-4; the match to TRBD1 covers 7 bases. This CDR3 has 15 amino acids. The V segment lost 4 bases and the J segment 7 bases; nucleotides outside the gene matches: 10. The germline V gene encodes CDR1 MGHRA and CDR2 YSYEKL. The CDR3 here is CASSRLGQEFNIQYF. The CDR3 nucleotides are TGCGCCAGCAGCCGCCTAGGACAGGAATTTAACATTCAGTACTTC.

This clone was recorded a few times. The V and J genes are TRBV4-1 and TRBJ1-6; a possible D gene is TRBD1 (5 bases). Germline assignment: CDR1 MGHRA and CDR2 YSYEKL. The CDR3 has 18 amino acids. Trimming removed 0 bases from V and 4 bases from J, with 16 bases in between. CDR3 amino acids: CASSQDMSWGKYNSPLHF. CDR3 DNA: TGCGCCAGCAGCCAAGATATGTCATGGGGCAAATATAATTCACCCCTCCACTTT.

This clone was picked up a small number of times. The chain is built from TRBV28 and TRBJ1-5, with unresolved D. This CDR3 spans 11 amino acids. CDR1 and CDR2 (germline): MDHEN, SYDVKM. Trimming stripped 4 bases from V and 6 bases from J, with 4 bases between. The chain's CDR3 is CASSSRQPQHF. CDR3 nucleotide sequence: TGTGCCAGCAGTTCTCGTCAGCCCCAGCATTTT.

This clone was seen only once. The chain uses TRBV18 and TRBJ1-1, with D uncertain. The CDR3 totals 16 residues. Germline V gene data show CDR1 as KGHSH and CDR2 as LQKENI. Trimming left V 6 bases short and J 0 bases short, with 17 bases between. The CDR3, as DNA: TGTGCCAGCTCCCCAGGAGGAGGGCCAATGAACACTGAAGCTTTCTTT. Protein product: CASSPGGGPMNTEAFF.

This clone was seen a handful of times. This chain links TRBV19 with TRBJ2-5; 9 bases agree with TRBD2. CDR3 length: 17 amino acids. Germline CDR1 is LNHDA and CDR2 is SQIVND (reference sequence). The junction had 10 bases not matched to a gene; V was cut back by 3 bases and J by 2 bases. The CDR3 reads CASSMGGGASSQETQYF. In DNA, the CDR3 is TGTGCCAGTAGTATGGGCGGGGGGGCTTCTTCTCAAGAGACCCAGTACTTC. The variable domain in full, completed from reference TRBV19 and TRBJ2-5, reads DGGITQSPKYLFRKEGQNVTLSCEQNLNHDAMYWYRQDPGQGLRLIYYSQIVNDFQKGDIAEGYSVSREKKESFPLTVTSAQKNPTAFYLCASSMGGGASSQETQYFGPGTRLLVL.

The chain recombines TRBV28 with TRBJ2-2; 8 bases fit TRBD2. Germline V gene lookup returns CDR1 MDHEN and CDR2 SYDVKM. The J segment lost 4 bases and the V segment lost 3 bases, leaving 4 bases of the junction unmatched. This CDR3 spans 15 amino acids. CDR3 sequence (DNA): TGTGCCAGCAGTTTGCGAGCGGGGGCCACCGGGGAGCTGTTTTTT. Translating gives CASSLRAGATGELFF.